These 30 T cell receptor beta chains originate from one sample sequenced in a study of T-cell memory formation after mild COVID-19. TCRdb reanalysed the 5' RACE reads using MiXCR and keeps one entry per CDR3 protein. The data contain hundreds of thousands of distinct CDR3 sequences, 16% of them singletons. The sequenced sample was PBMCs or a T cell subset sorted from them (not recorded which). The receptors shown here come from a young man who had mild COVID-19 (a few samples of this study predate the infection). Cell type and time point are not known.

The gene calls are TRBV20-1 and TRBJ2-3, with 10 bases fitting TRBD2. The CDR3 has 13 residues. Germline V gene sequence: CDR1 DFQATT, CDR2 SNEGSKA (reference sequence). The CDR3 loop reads CSASGGVVDTQYF. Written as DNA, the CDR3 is TGCAGCGCAAGCGGGGGGGTTGTAGATACGCAGTATTTT.

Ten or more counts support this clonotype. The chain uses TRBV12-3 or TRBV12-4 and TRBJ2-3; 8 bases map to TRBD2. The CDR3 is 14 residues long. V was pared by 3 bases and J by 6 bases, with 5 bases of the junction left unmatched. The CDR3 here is CASSLGLGFDTQYF. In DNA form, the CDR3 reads TGTGCCAGCAGTTTGGGACTAGGGTTCGATACGCAGTATTTT.

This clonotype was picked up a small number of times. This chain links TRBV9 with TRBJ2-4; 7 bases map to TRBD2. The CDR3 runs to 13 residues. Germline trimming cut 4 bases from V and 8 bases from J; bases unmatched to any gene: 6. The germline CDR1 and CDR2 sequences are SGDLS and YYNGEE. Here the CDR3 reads CASSSRGDDIQYF. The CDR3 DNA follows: TGTGCCAGCAGCTCCCGGGGGGATGACATTCAGTACTTC.

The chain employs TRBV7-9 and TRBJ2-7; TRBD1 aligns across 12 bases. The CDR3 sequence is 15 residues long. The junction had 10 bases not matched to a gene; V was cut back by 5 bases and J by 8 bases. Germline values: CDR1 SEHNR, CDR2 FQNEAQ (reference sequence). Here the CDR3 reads CASSHIRDRGPKQYF. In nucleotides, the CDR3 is TGTGCCAGCAGCCATATCCGGGACAGGGGGCCTAAGCAGTACTTC.

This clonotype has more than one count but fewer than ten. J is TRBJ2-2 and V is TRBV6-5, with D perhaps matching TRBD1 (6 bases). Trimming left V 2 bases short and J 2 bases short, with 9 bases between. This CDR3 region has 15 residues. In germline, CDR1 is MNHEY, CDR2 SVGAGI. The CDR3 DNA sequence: TGTGCCAGCAGTTACGTACAGGGCAACACCGGGGAGCTGTTTTTT. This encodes CASSYVQGNTGELFF.

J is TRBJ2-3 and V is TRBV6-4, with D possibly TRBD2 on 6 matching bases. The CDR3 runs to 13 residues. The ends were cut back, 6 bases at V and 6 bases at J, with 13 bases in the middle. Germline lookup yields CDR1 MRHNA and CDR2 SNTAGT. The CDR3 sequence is CASSWSRGDTQYF. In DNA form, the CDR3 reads TGTGCCAGCAGCTGGAGCCGGGGGGATACGCAGTATTTT.

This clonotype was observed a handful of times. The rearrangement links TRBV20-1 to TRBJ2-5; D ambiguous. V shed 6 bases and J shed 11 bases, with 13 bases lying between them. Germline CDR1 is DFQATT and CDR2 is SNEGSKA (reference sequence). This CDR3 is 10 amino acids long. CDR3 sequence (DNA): TGCAGTGCCACAGACCCTCTTCAGTACTTC. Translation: CSATDPLQYF.

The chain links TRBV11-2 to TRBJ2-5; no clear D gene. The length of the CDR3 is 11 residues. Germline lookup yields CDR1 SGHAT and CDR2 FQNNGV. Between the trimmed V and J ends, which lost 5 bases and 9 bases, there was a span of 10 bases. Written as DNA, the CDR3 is TGTGCCAGCAGCACGCCCGATCCCCAGTACTTC. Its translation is CASSTPDPQYF. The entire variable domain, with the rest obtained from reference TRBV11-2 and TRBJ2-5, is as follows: EAGVAQSPRYKIIEKRQSVAFWCNPISGHATLYWYQQILGQGPKLLIQFQNNGVVDDSQLPKDRFSAERLKGVDSTLKIQPAKLEDSAVYLCASSTPDPQYFGPGTRLLVL.

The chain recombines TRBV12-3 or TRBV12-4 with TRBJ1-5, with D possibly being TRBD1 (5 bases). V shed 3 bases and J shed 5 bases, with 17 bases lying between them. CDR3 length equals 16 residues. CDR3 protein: CASSFLRFGGDQPQHF. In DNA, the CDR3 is TGTGCCAGCAGTTTTTTAAGATTCGGGGGGGATCAGCCCCAGCATTTT.

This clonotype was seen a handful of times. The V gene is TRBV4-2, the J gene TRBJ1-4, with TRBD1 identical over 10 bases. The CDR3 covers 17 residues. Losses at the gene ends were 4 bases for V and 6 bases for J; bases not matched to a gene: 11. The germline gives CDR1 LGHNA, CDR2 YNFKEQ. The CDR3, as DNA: TGTGCCAGCAGCCCCCGGACAGGGGGACCCTCTTATGAAAAACTGTTTTTT. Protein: CASSPRTGGPSYEKLFF.

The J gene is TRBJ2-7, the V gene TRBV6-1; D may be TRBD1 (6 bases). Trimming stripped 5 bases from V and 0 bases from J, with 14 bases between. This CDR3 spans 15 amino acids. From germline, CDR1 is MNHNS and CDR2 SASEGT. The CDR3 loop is CASSPLTGSSYEQYF. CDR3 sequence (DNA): TGTGCCAGCAGTCCCCTGACAGGTAGCTCCTACGAGCAGTACTTC.

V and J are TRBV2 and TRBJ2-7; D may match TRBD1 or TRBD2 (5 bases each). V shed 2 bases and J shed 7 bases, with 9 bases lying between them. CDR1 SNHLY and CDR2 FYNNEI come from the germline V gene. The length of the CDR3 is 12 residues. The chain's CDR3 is CASSEIGAEQYF. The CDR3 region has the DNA TGTGCCAGCAGTGAAATCGGGGCAGAGCAGTACTTC.

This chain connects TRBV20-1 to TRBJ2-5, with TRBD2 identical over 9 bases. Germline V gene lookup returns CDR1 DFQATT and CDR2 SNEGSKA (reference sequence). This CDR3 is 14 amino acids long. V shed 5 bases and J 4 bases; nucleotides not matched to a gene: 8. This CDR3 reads CSAYPSGAPETQYF. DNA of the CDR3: TGCAGTGCTTATCCTAGCGGGGCGCCAGAGACCCAGTACTTC.

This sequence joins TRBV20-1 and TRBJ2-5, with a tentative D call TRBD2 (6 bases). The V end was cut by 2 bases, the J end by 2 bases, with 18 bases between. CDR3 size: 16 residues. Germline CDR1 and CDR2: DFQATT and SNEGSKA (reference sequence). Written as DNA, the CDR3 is TGCAGTGCTAGAACTCCACAGGCGGGGCTACAAGAGACCCAGTACTTC. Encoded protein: CSARTPQAGLQETQYF.

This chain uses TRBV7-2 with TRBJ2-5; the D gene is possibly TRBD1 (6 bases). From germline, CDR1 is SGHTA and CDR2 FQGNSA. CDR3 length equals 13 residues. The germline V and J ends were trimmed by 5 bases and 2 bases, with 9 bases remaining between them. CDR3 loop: CASSKDRQETQYF. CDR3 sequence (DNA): TGTGCCAGCAGCAAGGACAGACAAGAGACCCAGTACTTC.

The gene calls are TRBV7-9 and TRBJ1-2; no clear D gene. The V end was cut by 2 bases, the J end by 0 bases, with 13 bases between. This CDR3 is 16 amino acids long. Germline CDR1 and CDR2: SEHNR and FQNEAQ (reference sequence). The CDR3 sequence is CASSLSTVHANYGYTF. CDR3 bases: TGTGCCAGCAGCTTATCCACAGTGCACGCTAACTATGGCTACACCTTC.

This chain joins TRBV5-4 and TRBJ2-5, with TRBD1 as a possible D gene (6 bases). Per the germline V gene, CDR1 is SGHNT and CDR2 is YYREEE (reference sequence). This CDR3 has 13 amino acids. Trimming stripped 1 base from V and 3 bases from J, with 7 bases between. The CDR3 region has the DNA TGTGCCAGCAGCTTGACAGGGAAAGAGACCCAGTACTTC. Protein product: CASSLTGKETQYF.

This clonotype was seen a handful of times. For the CDR3, the DNA is TGTGCCAGCAGTGGGCTAGCGGGCCCTTACAATGAGCAGTTCTTC. Encoded protein: CASSGLAGPYNEQFF. The V and J genes are TRBV13 and TRBJ2-1; 8 positions agree with TRBD2. Germline V gene sequence: CDR1 PRHDT, CDR2 FYEKMQ (reference sequence). The CDR3 extends over 15 amino acids. With V trimmed by 6 bases and J by 4 bases, 8 bases remained unmatched.

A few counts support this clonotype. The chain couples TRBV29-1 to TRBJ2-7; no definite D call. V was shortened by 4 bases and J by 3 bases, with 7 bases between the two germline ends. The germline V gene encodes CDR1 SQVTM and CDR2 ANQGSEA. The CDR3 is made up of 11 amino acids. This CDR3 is CSVADVYEQYV. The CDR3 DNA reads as TGCAGCGTTGCGGACGTCTACGAGCAGTACGTC.

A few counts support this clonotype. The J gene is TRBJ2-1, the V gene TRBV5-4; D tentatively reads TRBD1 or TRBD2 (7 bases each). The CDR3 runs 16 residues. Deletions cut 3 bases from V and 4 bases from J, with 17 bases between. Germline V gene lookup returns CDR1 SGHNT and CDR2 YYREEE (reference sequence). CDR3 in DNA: TGTGCCAGCAGCTGGGGGGGGACAGCGATGTACAATGAGCAGTTCTTC. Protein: CASSWGGTAMYNEQFF.

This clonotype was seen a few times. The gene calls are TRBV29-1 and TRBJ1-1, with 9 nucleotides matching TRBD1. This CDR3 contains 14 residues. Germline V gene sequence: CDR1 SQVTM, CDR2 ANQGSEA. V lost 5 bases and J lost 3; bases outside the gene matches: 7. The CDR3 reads CSVQITGGYTEAFF. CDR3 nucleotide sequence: TGCAGCGTTCAGATAACAGGGGGCTACACTGAAGCTTTCTTT.

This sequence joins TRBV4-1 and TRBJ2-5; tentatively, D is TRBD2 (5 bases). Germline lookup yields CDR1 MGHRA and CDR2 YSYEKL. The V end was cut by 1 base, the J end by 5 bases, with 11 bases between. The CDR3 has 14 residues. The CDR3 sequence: CASSQVGVKETQYF. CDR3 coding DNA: TGCGCCAGCAGCCAAGTCGGGGTAAAGGAGACCCAGTACTTC.

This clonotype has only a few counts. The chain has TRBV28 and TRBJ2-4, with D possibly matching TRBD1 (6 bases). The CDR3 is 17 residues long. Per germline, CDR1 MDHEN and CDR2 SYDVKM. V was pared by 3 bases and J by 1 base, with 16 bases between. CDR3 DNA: TGTGCCAGCAGTTTGCCGGCAATCCAGGGGGCCAAAAACATTCAGTACTTC. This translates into CASSLPAIQGAKNIQYF.

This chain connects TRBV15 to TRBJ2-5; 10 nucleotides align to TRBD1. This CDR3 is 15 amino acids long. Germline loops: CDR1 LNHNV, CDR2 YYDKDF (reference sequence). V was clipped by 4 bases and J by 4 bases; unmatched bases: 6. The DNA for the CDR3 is TGTGCCACCAGCACCCGGACAGGGGGGATAGAGACCCAGTACTTC. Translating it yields CATSTRTGGIETQYF. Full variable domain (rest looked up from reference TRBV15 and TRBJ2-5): DAMVIQNPRYQVTQFGKPVTLSCSQTLNHNVMYWYQQKSSQAPKLLFHYYDKDFNNEADTPDNFQSRRPNTSFCFLDIRSPGLGDTAMYLCATSTRTGGIETQYFGPGTRLLVL.

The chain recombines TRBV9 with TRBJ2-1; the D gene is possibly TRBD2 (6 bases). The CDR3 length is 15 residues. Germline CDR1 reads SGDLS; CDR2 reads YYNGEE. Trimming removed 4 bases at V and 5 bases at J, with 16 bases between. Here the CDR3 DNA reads TGTGCCAGCAGCCGGTATGGAGGGGTCGACAATGAGCAGTTCTTC. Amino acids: CASSRYGGVDNEQFF.

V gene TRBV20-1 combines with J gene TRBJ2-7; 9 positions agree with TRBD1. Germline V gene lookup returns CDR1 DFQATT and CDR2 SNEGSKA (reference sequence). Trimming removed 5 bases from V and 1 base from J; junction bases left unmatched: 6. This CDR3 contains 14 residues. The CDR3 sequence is CSAPDRGSSYEQYF. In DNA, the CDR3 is TGCAGTGCTCCTGACAGGGGGTCTTCCTACGAGCAGTACTTC.

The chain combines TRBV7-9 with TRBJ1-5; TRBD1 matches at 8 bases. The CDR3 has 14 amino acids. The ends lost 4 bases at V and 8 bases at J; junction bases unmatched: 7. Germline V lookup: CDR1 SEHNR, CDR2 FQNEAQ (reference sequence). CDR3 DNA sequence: TGTGCCAGCAGCTGCGGACAGGGTGGGGAGCCCCAGCATTTT. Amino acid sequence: CASSCGQGGEPQHF. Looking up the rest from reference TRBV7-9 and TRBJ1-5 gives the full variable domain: DTGVSQNPRHKITKRGQNVTFRCDPISEHNRLYWYRQTLGQGPEFLTYFQNEAQLEKSRLLSDRFSAERPKGSFSTLEIQRTEQGDSAMYLCASSCGQGGEPQHFGDGTRLSIL.

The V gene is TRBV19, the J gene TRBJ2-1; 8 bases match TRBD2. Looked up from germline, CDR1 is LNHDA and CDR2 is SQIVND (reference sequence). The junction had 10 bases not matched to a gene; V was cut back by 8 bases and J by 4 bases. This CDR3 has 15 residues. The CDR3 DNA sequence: TGTGCCAGTGAACCCAGCGGGGGATTATACAATGAGCAGTTCTTC. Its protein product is CASEPSGGLYNEQFF.

CDR3 loop: CASNRGEAFF. In DNA form, the CDR3 reads TGTGCCAGCAATCGGGGGGAAGCTTTCTTT. V gene TRBV28 combines with J gene TRBJ1-1, with a tentative D call TRBD1 (5 bases). V lost 7 bases and J 8 bases, leaving 8 bases between the germline ends. CDR3 length: 10 residues. Per germline, CDR1 MDHEN and CDR2 SYDVKM.

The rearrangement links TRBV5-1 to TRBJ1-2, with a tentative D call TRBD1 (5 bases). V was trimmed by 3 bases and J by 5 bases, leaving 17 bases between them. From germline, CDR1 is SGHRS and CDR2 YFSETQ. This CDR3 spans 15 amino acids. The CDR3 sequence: CASSSESGKLYGYTF. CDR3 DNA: TGCGCCAGCAGCTCAGAGTCAGGGAAATTATATGGCTACACCTTC.